What follows is one T cell receptor (beta chain) and its context. Its antigen is currently unknown. This sample stems from a study of neoadjuvant anti-PD-1 for oral cavity cancer. Overall study: Non-progressing patients received a fourth nivolumab dose near day 43, then surgery on days 50-56.

This table comes from immunoSEQ multiplex PCR, and its TCRdb copy is limited to in-frame clones, with some not included. This repertoire shows tens of thousands of clones, approximately 26% found once; its top ten account for about 16%. The CDR3 runs to 12 residues. V shed 6 bases and J shed 3 bases, with 9 bases lying between them. Germline V lookup: CDR1 SNHLY, CDR2 FYNNEI. The sample's time point: after neoadjuvant nivolumab, at surgical resection. These newly diagnosed stage II-IVA oral cavity squamous cell carcinoma patients had no prior systemic or radiation treatment. The patients had HPV-negative, locally advanced oral cavity squamous cell carcinoma. Study results and limitations: TCR analyses covered only a few patients per response group.

This sequence originates from a person between 40 and 85 years old with oral cavity squamous cell carcinoma. The starting material was tumor tissue, obtained after nivolumab (anti-PD-1) treatment. The gene calls are TRBV2 and TRBJ2-7, with a tentative D call TRBD1 (5 bases). CDR3 in amino acids: CASRTDNYEQYF. CDR3 coding DNA: TGTGCCAGCAGAACGGACAACTACGAGCAGTACTTC.